The present entry profiles one T cell receptor (beta chain) with its context. The data were obtained in a study of blood T cell repertoires in COVID-19. On the study more broadly: Sites in the United States, Italy and Spain provided acute and convalescent COVID-19 samples. The analysed material was cDNA or gDNA that came from T cells, B-cell-depleted T cells, or PBMCs.

The data were produced by immunoSEQ multiplex PCR, yet TCRdb's version contains in-frame clones alone and is incomplete. This sample has roughly 99,000 clones; 81% occur once, and the top ten carry approximately 12%. Per the germline V gene, CDR1 is LNHNV and CDR2 is YYDKDF (reference sequence). Trimming took 2 bases from V and 13 from J, leaving 14 bases between them. The CDR3 runs 12 residues. Sequenced: peripheral blood. The receptor's source is an elderly woman with acute or convalescent COVID-19. The V call is TRBV15, the J call TRBJ2-5, with D perhaps TRBD1 (6 bases). CDR3 amino acids: CATSRRTGPSYF. The CDR3 coding sequence is TGTGCCACCAGCAGAAGAACAGGGCCCTCGTACTTC.